The rows below give T cell receptor beta chains drawn from one sample of a study of blood T cell repertoires in COVID-19. The protocol was immunoSEQ multiplex PCR, while the TCRdb copy is restricted to in-frame clones and leaves out a portion. The data hold about 97,000 clones, with almost 80% observed a single time. Sequencing input: peripheral blood. The source is a man aged 55 to 70 with active or convalescent COVID-19. CDR3s include the opening cysteine and the closing phenylalanine or tryptophan. Fields, in order: J gene, V gene, CDR3 protein.

J: TRBJ2-1; V: TRBV9; CDR3: CASSPQGGTSGASSYNEQFF
J: TRBJ2-1; V: TRBV19; CDR3: CASSIVPPASGSANEQFF
J: TRBJ1-3; V: TRBV21-1; CDR3: CASEGDRGLSGNTIYF
J: TRBJ1-2; V: TRBV24-1; CDR3: CATSDPRTGSDGYTF
J: TRBJ1-3; V: TRBV21-1; CDR3: CASSKVLGTMEPGNTIYF
J: TRBJ1-1; V: TRBV6-5; CDR3: CASYTAGSAEAFF
J: TRBJ2-5; V: TRBV5-4; CDR3: CASSLERATETQYF
J: TRBJ2-7; V: TRBV12-3/TRBV12-4; CDR3: CASSFSHSYEQYF
J: TRBJ2-5; V: TRBV7-9; CDR3: CASSLAVSGTRGETQYF
J: TRBJ2-3; V: TRBV5-1; CDR3: CASGDSLSTDTQYF
J: TRBJ1-1; V: TRBV27; CDR3: CASSLTPPRQLGAEAFF
J: TRBJ2-5; V: TRBV5-1; CDR3: CASSPGTSGLQETQYF
J: TRBJ1-6; V: TRBV12-3/TRBV12-4; CDR3: CASKEAGGSPLHF
J: TRBJ1-1; V: TRBV5-1; CDR3: CASSPPGLGTEAFF
J: TRBJ2-5; V: TRBV18; CDR3: CASSAGPGQETQYF